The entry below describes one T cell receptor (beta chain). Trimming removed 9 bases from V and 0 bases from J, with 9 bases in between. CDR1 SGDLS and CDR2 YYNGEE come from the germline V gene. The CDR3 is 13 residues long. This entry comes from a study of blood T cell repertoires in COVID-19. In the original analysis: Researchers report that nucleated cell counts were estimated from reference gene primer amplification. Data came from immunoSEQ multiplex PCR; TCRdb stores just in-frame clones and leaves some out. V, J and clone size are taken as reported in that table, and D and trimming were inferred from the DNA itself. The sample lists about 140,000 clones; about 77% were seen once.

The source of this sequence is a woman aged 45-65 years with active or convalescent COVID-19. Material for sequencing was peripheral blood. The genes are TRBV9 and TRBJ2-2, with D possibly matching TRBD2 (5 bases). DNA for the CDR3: TGTGCCACCGGACTTTCGAACACCGGGGAGCTGTTTTTT. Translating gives CATGLSNTGELFF.